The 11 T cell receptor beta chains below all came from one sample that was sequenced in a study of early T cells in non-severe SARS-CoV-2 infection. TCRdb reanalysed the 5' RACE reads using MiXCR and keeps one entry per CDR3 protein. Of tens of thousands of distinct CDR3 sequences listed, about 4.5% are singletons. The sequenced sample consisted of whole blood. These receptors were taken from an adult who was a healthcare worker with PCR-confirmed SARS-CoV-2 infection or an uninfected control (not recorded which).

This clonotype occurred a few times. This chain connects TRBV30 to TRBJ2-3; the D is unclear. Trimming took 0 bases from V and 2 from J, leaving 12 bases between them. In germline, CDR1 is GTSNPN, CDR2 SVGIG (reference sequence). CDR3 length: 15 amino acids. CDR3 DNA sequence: TGTGCCTGGAGTGTTGGGGAAAAAATCACAGATACGCAGTATTTT. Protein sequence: CAWSVGEKITDTQYF.

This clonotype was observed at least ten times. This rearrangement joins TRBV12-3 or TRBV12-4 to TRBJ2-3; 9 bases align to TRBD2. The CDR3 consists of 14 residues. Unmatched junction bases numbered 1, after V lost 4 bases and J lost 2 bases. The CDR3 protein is CASSSSGATDTQYF. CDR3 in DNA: TGTGCCAGCAGTTCTAGCGGGGCCACAGATACGCAGTATTTT.

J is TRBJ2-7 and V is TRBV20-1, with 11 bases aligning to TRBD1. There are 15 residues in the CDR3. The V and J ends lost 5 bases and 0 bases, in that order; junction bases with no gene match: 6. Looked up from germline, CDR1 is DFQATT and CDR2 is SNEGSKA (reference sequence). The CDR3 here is CSAHPGQGASYEQYF. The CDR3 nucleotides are TGCAGTGCTCACCCAGGACAGGGGGCCTCCTACGAGCAGTACTTC.

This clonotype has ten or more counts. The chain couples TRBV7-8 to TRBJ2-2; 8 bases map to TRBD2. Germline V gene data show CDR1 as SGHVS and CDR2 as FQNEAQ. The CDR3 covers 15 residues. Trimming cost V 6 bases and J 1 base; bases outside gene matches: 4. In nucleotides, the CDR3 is TGTGCCAGCAGGCAGCTAGCGGGGAACACCGGGGAGCTGTTTTTT. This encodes CASRQLAGNTGELFF.

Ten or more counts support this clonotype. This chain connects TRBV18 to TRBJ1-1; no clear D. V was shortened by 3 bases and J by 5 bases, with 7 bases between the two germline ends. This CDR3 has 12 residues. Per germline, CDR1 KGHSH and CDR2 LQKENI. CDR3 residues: CASSPPGTEAFF. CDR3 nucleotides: TGTGCCAGCTCACCCCCCGGGACTGAAGCTTTCTTT.

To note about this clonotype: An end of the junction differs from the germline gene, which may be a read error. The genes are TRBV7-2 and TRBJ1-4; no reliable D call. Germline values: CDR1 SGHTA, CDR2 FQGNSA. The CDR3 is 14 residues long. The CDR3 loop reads CVSSSTNLNEKLFF. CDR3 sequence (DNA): TGTGTCAGCAGCTCCACCAACCTGAATGAAAAACTGTTTTTT.

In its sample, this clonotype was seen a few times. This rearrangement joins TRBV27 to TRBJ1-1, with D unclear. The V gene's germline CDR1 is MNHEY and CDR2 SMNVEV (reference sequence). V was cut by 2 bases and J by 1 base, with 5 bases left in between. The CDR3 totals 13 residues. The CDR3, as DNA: TGTGCCAGCAGTTTAATGCAGAACACTGAAGCTTTCTTT. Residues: CASSLMQNTEAFF.

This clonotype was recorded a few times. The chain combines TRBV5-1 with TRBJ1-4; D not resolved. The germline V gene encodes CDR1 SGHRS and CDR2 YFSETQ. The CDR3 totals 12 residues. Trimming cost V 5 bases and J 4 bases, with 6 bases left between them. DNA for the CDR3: TGCGCCAGCAGACCGAATAATGAAAAACTGTTTTTT. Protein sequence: CASRPNNEKLFF.

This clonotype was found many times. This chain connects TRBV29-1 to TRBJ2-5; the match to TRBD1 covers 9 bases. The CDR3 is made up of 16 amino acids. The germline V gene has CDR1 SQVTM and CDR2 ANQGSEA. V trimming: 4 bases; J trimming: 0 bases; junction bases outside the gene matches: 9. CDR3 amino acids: CSVAGTGKGYQETQYF. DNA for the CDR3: TGCAGCGTTGCTGGGACAGGGAAGGGGTACCAAGAGACCCAGTACTTC.

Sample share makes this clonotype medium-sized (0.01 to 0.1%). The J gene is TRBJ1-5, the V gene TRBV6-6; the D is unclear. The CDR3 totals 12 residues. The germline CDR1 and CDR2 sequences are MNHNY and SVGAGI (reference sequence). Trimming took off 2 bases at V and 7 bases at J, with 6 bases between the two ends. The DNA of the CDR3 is TGTGCCAGCAGTTACAGTTTACAGCCCCAGCATTTT. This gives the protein CASSYSLQPQHF.

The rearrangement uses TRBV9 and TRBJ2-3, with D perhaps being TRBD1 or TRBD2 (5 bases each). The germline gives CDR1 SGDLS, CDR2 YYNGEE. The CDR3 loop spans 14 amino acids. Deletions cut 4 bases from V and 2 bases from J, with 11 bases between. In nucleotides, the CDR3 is TGTGCCAGCAGCCCGGGACCATACACAGATACGCAGTATTTT. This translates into CASSPGPYTDTQYF.